The rows below give T cell receptor beta chains drawn from one sample of a study of cytomegalovirus exposure and HLA in healthy donors. Profiled with immunoSEQ multiplex PCR; TCRdb holds only in-frame clones, not every one. The sample holds roughly 130,000 clones; about four fifths are singletons and the top ten take about 11%. Sequenced: PBMCs. Receptors originate from a male donor in good health and CMV-seropositive. Both conserved end residues are part of each CDR3. D genes are given only for firm matches. Some rows mark clone size as missing; the rest say once, few, many or name a class of expanded clone.

j_call clone_size d_call v_call cdr3_nt cdr3_aa
TRBJ1-5 - TRBD1 TRBV6-1 TGTGCCAGCAGTCTCGGACAGGAAAATCAGCCCCAGCATTTT CASSLGQENQPQHF
TRBJ2-2 - TRBD1 TRBV4-2 TGTGCCAGCAGCCAATTACGAGGGACAGGGGACCTGTTTTTT CASSQLRGTGDLFF
TRBJ1-1 - - TRBV7-3 TGTGCCAGCAGCGAACACAGCCTGAACACTGAAGCTTTCTTT CASSEHSLNTEAFF
TRBJ2-7 - - TRBV29-1 TGCAGCGTTGTAGCATCTTCCAGAGAGCAGTACTTC CSVVASSREQYF
TRBJ2-5 - TRBD2 TRBV7-2 TGTGCCAGCAGCCTTAGCGGGAACCCCGAGGAGACCCAGTACTTC CASSLSGNPEETQYF
TRBJ2-5 - TRBD1 TRBV5-1 TGCGCCAGCGCCCCCGGGACAGACCAAGAGACCCAGTACTTC CASAPGTDQETQYF
TRBJ2-7 - - TRBV18 TGTGCCAGCTCACTCGGTAGCGGTTCCTACGAGCAGTACTTC CASSLGSGSYEQYF
TRBJ2-1 - - TRBV5-6 TGTGCCAGCAGCCCCGCGCGGGCCTACAATGAGCAGTTCTTC CASSPARAYNEQFF
TRBJ1-2 once - TRBV19 TGTGCCAGTGGACCCAACAGGGCCTCTTACTATGGCTACACCTTC CASGPNRASYYGYTF
TRBJ2-5 few TRBD2 TRBV12-5 TGTGCTAGTGGTTTGGGGGCGGGAGGAACCGTCCAAGAGACCCAGTACTTC CASGLGAGGTVQETQYF
TRBJ2-7 - TRBD1 TRBV4-2 TGTGCCAGCAGCCCCGCCGGGACAGTAACCTACGAGCAGTACTTC CASSPAGTVTYEQYF
TRBJ2-7 - - TRBV28 TGTGCCAGCAGAATCCAAGGGAGCCCCCAATACGAGCAGTACTTC CASRIQGSPQYEQYF
TRBJ1-5 - - TRBV7-8 TGTGCCAGCAGCCTACAGGGCCGTCAGCCCCAGCATTTT CASSLQGRQPQHF
TRBJ1-1 - TRBD1 TRBV27 TGTGCCAGCAGTGTAGGGACAGCGAACACTGAAGCTTTCTTT CASSVGTANTEAFF
TRBJ1-3 - - TRBV28 TGTGCCAGCACAGGAGGGGCTGGAAACACCATATATTTT CASTGGAGNTIYF
TRBJ1-2 - TRBD1 TRBV25-1 TGTGCCAGCAGTCAGGACAGGGAAGCCTTTGGCTACACCTTC CASSQDREAFGYTF
TRBJ1-3 - TRBD1 TRBV18 TGTGCCAGCTCACTAGGGACAGGAGCTTCTGGAAACACCATATATTTT CASSLGTGASGNTIYF
TRBJ2-7 once - TRBV21-1 TGTGCCAGCAGAGCAAAGGGGGTGCCCAGGGATTCGAGGCTCTACGAGCAGTACTTC CASRAKGVPRDSRLYEQYF
TRBJ2-5 - TRBD2 TRBV6-6 TGTGCCAGCAGCGACTTAAGCGGGAGGGCCCGGGAGACCCAGTACTTC CASSDLSGRARETQYF
TRBJ2-2 - - TRBV5-1 TGCGCCAGCAGCTTAACTAGTTGGGACACCGGGGAGCTGCTTTTT CASSLTSWDTGELLF
TRBJ2-5 - - TRBV11-2 TGTGCCAGCAGCTTTCACGGGGGACAGGAGACCCAGTACTTC CASSFHGGQETQYF
TRBJ2-7 - - TRBV10-1 TGCGCCAGCAGTGAGTCGGGCAGCTACGAGCAGCAGTACTTC CASSESGSYEQQYF
TRBJ2-2 - TRBD1 TRBV10-1 TGCGCCAGCAGTACGGACAGGGGGCGATCCGGGGAGCTGTTTTTT CASSTDRGRSGELFF
TRBJ2-1 once - TRBV6-1 TGTGCCAGCAGTGAAAATTGGAGCAATGAGCAGTTCTTC CASSENWSNEQFF
TRBJ2-3 - - TRBV19 TGTGCCAGTAGGTCAGCGCGGGGTGGAGATACGCAGTATTTT CASRSARGGDTQYF
TRBJ1-1 - - TRBV7-6 TGTGCCAGCAGTCCGCCCGAACCGTTCGGGGAAGCTTTCTTT CASSPPEPFGEAFF
TRBJ2-7 once - TRBV29-1 TGCAGCGCCACCAAAACTACTTCCTACGAGCAGTACTTC CSATKTTSYEQYF
TRBJ2-2 few - TRBV9 TGTGCCAGCAGCGTAGACCCTAGCGCCCACACCGGGGAGCTGTTTTTT CASSVDPSAHTGELFF
TRBJ1-2 - - TRBV28 TGTGCCAGCAGTTTAGCGGGCTATGGCTACACCTTC CASSLAGYGYTF